This T cell receptor beta chain is from a study of regulatory T cells in long-lasting Graves disease. This clonotype appeared many times. Germline CDR1 reads MNHNS; CDR2 reads SASEGT. The CDR3 runs to 18 residues. V dropped 3 bases and J dropped 3 bases, with 23 bases sitting between them. Time point here: newly diagnosed GD, antithyroid drugs for less than 3 months. Extracted PBMC RNA gave rise to the TCR library. In building TCR beta libraries, iRepertoire HTBI primers were used together with Arm-PCR of CDR3 regions. Each CDR3 protein is one row after TCRdb ran MiXCR on the multiplex PCR reads. The repertoire holds more than 400,000 distinct CDR3 sequences, with about a sixth as singletons. The same sample was also used in a study of T cells in Graves' hyperthyroidism and ophthalmopathy.

This sequence originates from a man aged 35 to 55 with Graves disease. The chain recombines TRBV6-1 with TRBJ2-5, with D possibly being TRBD2 (5 bases). The specimen was peripheral blood mononuclear cells (PBMCs), collected at new diagnosis, from a patient treated with antithyroid drugs. CDR3 protein: CASSDRKSGKNTKETQYF. The CDR3 nucleotides read TGTGCCAGCAGTGACCGAAAGTCCGGGAAAAATACGAAAGAGACCCAGTACTTC.